Each of the 13 T cell receptor beta chains below was sequenced from the same sample in a study of blood T cells in healthy people across ages (dated by TCRdb to between 2015 and 2016). Libraries were prepared through 5' RACE. A second 7 to 11 cycle PCR used a sample-barcoded 5' primer and a J-beta primer mix. TCRdb ran its own pipeline on the public reads, namely fastp trimming at Q25 and MiXCR clone calling, and kept in-frame beta chains. Entries that share a CDR3 protein sequence are merged under the most common genes and DNA. The sample data list fewer than 2 million distinct CDR3 sequences, and around 42% of these were observed just once. More than 20% of the sample rests with the top ten. Sequenced: blood. The receptors stem from a human donor in good health.

This clonotype was seen only a few times. V is TRBV28 and J is TRBJ2-5, with 7 bases matching TRBD1. Germline V gives CDR1 MDHEN, CDR2 SYDVKM. V lost 6 bases to trimming and J lost 2 bases; unmatched junction nucleotides: 6. The CDR3 is 14 residues long. The CDR3 reads CASRTTGAQETQYF. The CDR3 DNA reads as TGTGCCAGCAGAACAACAGGGGCGCAAGAGACCCAGTACTTC.

This clonotype showed up just a few times. The V call is TRBV7-3, the J call TRBJ2-1, with D unresolved. Germline V gene lookup returns CDR1 SGHTA and CDR2 FQGTGA. CDR3 length: 13 amino acids. Trimming removed 2 bases at V and 5 bases at J, with 7 bases between. The CDR3 loop is CASSLAANNEQFF. CDR3 bases: TGTGCCAGCAGCTTAGCAGCGAACAATGAGCAGTTCTTC.

This chain joins TRBV12-3 or TRBV12-4 and TRBJ2-7; D may match TRBD1 or TRBD2 (5 bases each). The CDR3 is made up of 15 amino acids. V was cut by 4 bases and J by 0 bases, with 13 bases left in between. Here the CDR3 reads CASSWDEASSYEQYF. DNA for the CDR3: TGTGCCAGCAGTTGGGACGAGGCTAGCTCCTACGAGCAGTACTTC.

V and J are TRBV28 and TRBJ2-5; 9 bases fit TRBD2. The germline gives CDR1 MDHEN, CDR2 SYDVKM. CDR3 length: 14 residues. V trimming: 5 bases; J trimming: 11 bases; junction bases outside the gene matches: 12. The CDR3 DNA reads TGTGCCAGCAGTCCGGCGGGGGGGCGGAATGAGCAGTACTTC. This codes for CASSPAGGRNEQYF.

The genes are TRBV6-6 and TRBJ1-2; D remains ambiguous. Looked up from germline, CDR1 is MNHNY and CDR2 is SVGAGI (reference sequence). Deletions cut 0 bases from V and 5 bases from J, with 16 bases between. The CDR3 loop spans 16 amino acids. The CDR3 here is CASSYSNTLKVYGYTF. CDR3 DNA sequence: TGTGCCAGCAGTTACTCGAATACCTTGAAAGTGTATGGCTACACCTTC.

This clonotype was detected a few times. The chain is built from TRBV7-2 and TRBJ2-7; 9 nucleotides agree with TRBD2. Germline V gene data show CDR1 as SGHTA and CDR2 as FQGNSA. The junction had 20 bases not matched to a gene; V was cut back by 4 bases and J by 4 bases. There are 19 residues in the CDR3. CDR3 nucleotides: TGTGCCAGCAGCTCCTATCCCCGACTGGGAGCGGGGGGTAGGTACGAGCAGTACTTC. Protein: CASSSYPRLGAGGRYEQYF.

This clonotype has at least ten counts. The rearrangement uses TRBV20-1 and TRBJ1-2; perhaps TRBD1 as D (5 bases). Deletions cut 0 bases from V and 5 bases from J, with 7 bases between. This CDR3 is built from 12 residues. Per the germline V gene, CDR1 is DFQATT and CDR2 is SNEGSKA (reference sequence). The CDR3 sequence is CSARDGGYGYTF. The CDR3 region has the DNA TGCAGTGCTAGAGACGGGGGGTATGGCTACACCTTC.

The table lists this clonotype with a few counts. This chain connects TRBV6-2 or TRBV6-3 to TRBJ2-4, with D unresolved. This CDR3 region has 17 residues. Germline CDR1 reads MNHEY; CDR2 reads SVGEGT. Trimming removed 9 bases at V and 0 bases at J, with 21 bases between. CDR3 sequence reads: CARTRSSYRGAKNIQYF. CDR3 nucleotides: TGTGCCAGGACACGTTCGTCCTACCGTGGAGCCAAAAACATTCAGTACTTC.

The rearrangement joins TRBV21-1 to TRBJ2-3. TRBV21-1 is recorded as a pseudogene. This CDR3 has 15 residues. The CDR3 coding sequence is TGTGCCAGACCCGAATTTAGAGTTCTATCAGATACGCAGTATTTT. It codes for CARPEFRVLSDTQYF.

V and J are TRBV7-9 and TRBJ1-5; a weak D match, TRBD1 (6 bases). V gave up 4 bases and J gave up 4 bases, with 11 bases separating them. This CDR3 has 14 amino acids. Germline CDR1 and CDR2: SEHNR and FQNEAQ (reference sequence). The CDR3 spells CASSSRTANQPQHF. In DNA, the CDR3 is TGTGCCAGCAGCTCGAGGACAGCTAATCAGCCCCAGCATTTT.

This rearrangement joins TRBV6-5 to TRBJ2-5; TRBD2 is a possible D gene (7 bases). The end of the DNA is better explained by TRBJ2-7, so the J call may be wrong. The V gene's germline CDR1 is MNHEY and CDR2 SVGAGI. The CDR3 spans 17 residues. The DNA for the CDR3 is TGTGCCAGCAATAAGGGGGGGGCCTCGGACCCTAACTACGAGCAGTACTTC. Translating gives CASNKGGASDPNYEQYF.

Written as DNA, the CDR3 is TGTGCCATCAGTAAAGGACTAGCGGGTGACAATGAGCAGTTCTTC. Translated, it gives CAISKGLAGDNEQFF. The chain recombines TRBV10-3 with TRBJ2-1; 11 bases match TRBD2. Germline-derived CDR1 and CDR2 are ENHRY and SYGVKD. Losses at the gene ends were 5 bases for V and 5 bases for J; bases not matched to a gene: 5. The CDR3 extends over 15 amino acids.

The J gene is TRBJ1-6, the V gene TRBV3-1; D is ambiguous. V was pared by 4 bases and J by 9 bases, with 13 bases between. The CDR3 extends over 14 amino acids. Germline CDR1 and CDR2: LGHDT and YNNKEL (reference sequence). The CDR3 sequence: CASSRRARSSPLHF. CDR3 bases: TGTGCCAGCAGCCGACGGGCTCGGAGTTCACCCCTCCACTTT.